The 27 T cell receptor beta chains in this list originate from one sample, sequenced in a study of early T cells in non-severe SARS-CoV-2 infection. Each CDR3 protein is one row after TCRdb ran MiXCR on the 5' RACE reads. The table shows about 25,000 distinct CDR3 sequences, with 4.3% occurring only once. Sequenced: whole blood. The origin of the receptors is an adult who was a healthcare worker with PCR-confirmed SARS-CoV-2 infection or an uninfected control (not recorded which).

The table lists this clonotype with many counts. The chain is built from TRBV20-1 and TRBJ2-1; D is perhaps TRBD2 (6 bases). The germline V and J ends were trimmed by 8 bases and 8 bases, with 19 bases remaining between them. Looked up from germline, CDR1 is DFQATT and CDR2 is SNEGSKA (reference sequence). The CDR3 length is 13 residues. The CDR3 DNA is TGCAGTACGCTCGGGACTTCACCCTATGAGCAGTTCTTC. It translates to CSTLGTSPYEQFF.

Relative to its sample, this clonotype is medium-sized. The V call is TRBV6-5, the J call TRBJ1-6; the match to TRBD1 covers 8 bases. The V gene's germline CDR1 is MNHEY and CDR2 SVGAGI. V trimming: 4 bases; J trimming: 9 bases; junction bases outside the gene matches: 11. The length of the CDR3 is 16 residues. The CDR3 spells CASSSPRTGRGSPLHF. DNA of the CDR3: TGTGCCAGCAGTTCCCCGAGGACAGGGCGGGGTTCACCCCTCCACTTT.

This clonotype has a count of ten or more. This chain joins TRBV27 and TRBJ2-7; 9 bases are a match to TRBD1. Germline trimming cut 6 bases from V and 5 bases from J; bases unmatched to any gene: 8. Germline V gene lookup returns CDR1 MNHEY and CDR2 SMNVEV (reference sequence). This CDR3 comprises 14 residues. The CDR3 nucleotides are TGTGCCAGCAGGAAACCGGGACAGGGCCACGAGCAGTACTTC. Amino acids: CASRKPGQGHEQYF.

This clonotype came up many times. The genes are TRBV7-2 and TRBJ1-1; D unresolved. This CDR3 is built from 12 residues. Looked up from germline, CDR1 is SGHTA and CDR2 is FQGNSA. Trimming took off 1 base at V and 10 bases at J, with 10 bases between the two ends. DNA of the CDR3: TGTGCCAGCAGCTTAGGGGCGCGGGGAGCTTTCTTT. It specifies CASSLGARGAFF.

V is TRBV29-1 and J is TRBJ2-3; D uncertain. Trimming pared 8 bases from V and 6 bases from J, leaving 12 bases between. Germline loops: CDR1 SQVTM, CDR2 ANQGSEA. This CDR3 is 11 amino acids long. CDR3 sequence: CSPEKFDTQYF. The CDR3 coding sequence is TGCAGCCCCGAAAAGTTCGATACGCAGTATTTT.

This clonotype was recorded at least ten times. This chain joins TRBV7-8 and TRBJ2-1; TRBD2 matches at 7 bases. V dropped 5 bases and J dropped 1; count of bases not matched to a gene: 23. Germline CDR1 SGHVS, CDR2 FQNEAQ. The CDR3 contains 21 residues. CDR3 amino acids: CASSPGGIGTSEGQSYNEQFF. The CDR3 nucleotides read TGTGCCAGCAGCCCCGGGGGGATTGGTACTAGCGAAGGCCAATCCTACAATGAGCAGTTCTTC.

This chain links TRBV7-2 with TRBJ2-3, with D tentatively TRBD1 (6 bases). The CDR3 is 16 residues long. Germline V gives CDR1 SGHTA, CDR2 FQGNSA. V was clipped by 8 bases and J by 2 bases, with 20 bases between them. The CDR3 is CASSAQPGQSTDTQYF. The CDR3 bases are TGTGCCAGCTCCGCCCAGCCTGGACAGTCCACAGATACGCAGTATTTT.

This clonotype has ten or more counts. V and J are TRBV7-2 and TRBJ2-5; possible D gene TRBD2, 7 bases. The CDR3 has 15 residues. The V end was cut by 0 bases, the J end by 5 bases, with 13 bases between. CDR1 and CDR2 (germline): SGHTA, FQGNSA. The CDR3, as DNA: TGTGCCAGCAGCTTAGCGGGGGGGCGTATGGAGACCCAGTACTTC. It codes for CASSLAGGRMETQYF.

This clonotype was observed many times. This sequence joins TRBV6-2 or TRBV6-3 and TRBJ1-5, with no clear D. Germline loops: CDR1 MNHEY, CDR2 SVGEGT. The CDR3 runs 13 residues. Trimming removed 5 bases at V and 5 bases at J, with 10 bases between. CDR3 residues: CASSGRTDQPQHF. DNA for the CDR3: TGTGCCAGCAGTGGACGGACGGATCAGCCCCAGCATTTT.

This clonotype was counted between two and nine times. CDR3: CASSLIFGELFF. The CDR3 nucleotides read TGTGCCAGCAGCTTAATCTTCGGGGAGCTGTTTTTT. The chain carries TRBV11-2 and TRBJ2-2; D gene ambiguous. The V end lost 2 bases, the J end lost 7 bases, and 5 bases lay between the germline ends. The CDR3 length is 12 residues. In germline, CDR1 is SGHAT, CDR2 FQNNGV.

This clonotype was counted ten times or more. The CDR3 protein is CATTSGNSPLHF. CDR3 coding DNA: TGTGCCACAACGTCCGGTAATTCACCCCTCCACTTT. The chain has TRBV11-2 and TRBJ1-6; D uncertain. Trimming cost V 10 bases and J 6 bases, with 10 bases left between them. Germline V lookup: CDR1 SGHAT, CDR2 FQNNGV. CDR3 size: 12 residues.

This clonotype was detected ten times or more. The DNA for the CDR3 is TGTGCCAGCAGCCAGGGACAGGGCGGGGGATACGAGCAGTACTTC. Translated: CASSQGQGGGYEQYF. The V and J genes are TRBV6-5 and TRBJ2-7; 9 bases are a match to TRBD1. This CDR3 comprises 15 residues. Unmatched junction bases numbered 10, after V lost 6 bases and J lost 4 bases. CDR1 MNHEY and CDR2 SVGAGI come from the germline V gene.

This clonotype was found many times. The chain uses TRBV6-6 and TRBJ1-1; 8 positions agree with TRBD1. The CDR3 sequence is 15 residues long. CDR1 and CDR2 (germline): MNHNY, SVGAGI (reference sequence). The trim removed 10 bases at V and 3 bases at J, leaving 13 bases unmatched. The CDR3 loop reads CAILGQGVRDTEAFF. The CDR3 bases are TGTGCCATCTTAGGACAGGGTGTTAGGGACACTGAAGCTTTCTTT.

The rearrangement links TRBV6-2 or TRBV6-3 to TRBJ2-3; D is unclear. With 9 bases removed from V and 8 bases from J, the gap between germline ends came to 27 bases. In germline, CDR1 is MNHEY, CDR2 SVGEGT. The CDR3 consists of 16 residues. The CDR3 region is CASLPAVGPDSRTQYF. CDR3 DNA: TGTGCCAGTCTCCCAGCTGTGGGCCCGGATAGCCGTACGCAGTATTTT.

This clonotype was seen more than once but under ten times. The gene calls are TRBV7-3 and TRBJ2-5; D unclear. Trimming removed 2 bases at V and 5 bases at J, with 9 bases between. The CDR3 spans 13 residues. Germline values: CDR1 SGHTA, CDR2 FQGTGA. Written as DNA, the CDR3 is TGTGCCAGCAGCTTATCCCCACGGGAGACCCAGTACTTC. Its translation is CASSLSPRETQYF.

This clonotype was seen at least ten times. The genes are TRBV10-3 and TRBJ2-7; D gene ambiguous. With 3 bases removed from V and 0 bases from J, the gap between germline ends came to 9 bases. Per germline, CDR1 ENHRY and CDR2 SYGVKD. The CDR3 is 14 amino acids. The CDR3 spells CAISDPGRSYEQYF. CDR3 in DNA: TGTGCCATCAGTGACCCCGGACGCTCCTACGAGCAGTACTTC.

This clonotype has ten or more counts. The rearrangement uses TRBV6-6 and TRBJ2-5; the D gene is possibly TRBD2 (6 bases). Trimming left V 6 bases short and J 4 bases short, with 21 bases between. CDR1 MNHNY and CDR2 SVGAGI come from the germline V gene (reference sequence). This CDR3 has 16 amino acids. In nucleotides, the CDR3 is TGTGCCAGCAGAGGCGGGGTACCGAGGGCCGGAGAGACCCAGTACTTC. It yields the protein CASRGGVPRAGETQYF.

This clonotype showed up many times. This sequence joins TRBV6-6 and TRBJ2-7; TRBD1 is a possible D gene (5 bases). With 8 bases removed from V and 4 bases from J, the gap between germline ends came to 9 bases. The CDR3 is made up of 11 amino acids. Germline CDR1 and CDR2: MNHNY and SVGAGI (reference sequence). CDR3 residues: CASRQNYEQYF. The CDR3, as DNA: TGTGCCAGCCGACAGAATTACGAGCAGTACTTC.

This clonotype was detected ten times or more. As DNA, the CDR3 is TGTGCCAGCAGCTCCGGGACAGGTATCACTGAAGCTTTCTTT. It translates to CASSSGTGITEAFF. The rearrangement uses TRBV7-9 and TRBJ1-1; 8 bases fit TRBD1. Germline trimming cut 4 bases from V and 4 bases from J; bases unmatched to any gene: 5. The CDR3 loop spans 14 amino acids. CDR1 is SEHNR and CDR2 is FQNEAQ in the germline V gene (reference sequence).

This clonotype was picked up many times. The chain recombines TRBV10-3 with TRBJ1-1; TRBD1 is a possible D gene (5 bases). The CDR3 is 14 residues long. V lost 4 bases to trimming and J lost 7 bases, with 16 bases between them. Germline V gene lookup returns CDR1 ENHRY and CDR2 SYGVKD. In nucleotides, the CDR3 is TGTGCCATCAGTGTTGCATACTCTGGGGGTGAAGCTTTCTTT. Protein sequence: CAISVAYSGGEAFF.

This clonotype showed up many times. The J gene is TRBJ2-3, the V gene TRBV6-4, with D maybe TRBD2 (6 bases). V lost 7 bases, J lost 3 bases, and 17 bases lay in between. In germline, CDR1 is MRHNA, CDR2 SNTAGT. The CDR3 has 15 residues. The CDR3 loop is CASTERGLETDTQYF. In DNA, the CDR3 is TGTGCCAGCACCGAACGGGGACTTGAGACAGATACGCAGTATTTT.

This clonotype was seen ten or more times. The chain links TRBV14 to TRBJ1-3; D unresolved. The CDR3 has 13 residues. Germline V gene lookup returns CDR1 SGHDN and CDR2 FVKESK. Trimming removed 1 base at V and 5 bases at J, with 6 bases between. The CDR3 protein is CASSQGARNTIYF. DNA for the CDR3: TGTGCCAGCAGCCAAGGGGCGAGAAACACCATATATTTT. Looking up the rest from reference TRBV14 and TRBJ1-3 gives the full variable domain: EAGVTQFPSHSVIEKGQTVTLRCDPISGHDNLYWYRRVMGKEIKFLLHFVKESKQDESGMPNNRFLAERTGGTYSTLKVQPAELEDSGVYFCASSQGARNTIYFGEGSWLTVV.

The sample holds many counts of this clonotype. The chain joins TRBV20-1 to TRBJ1-2; no clear D gene. The CDR3 extends over 14 amino acids. V was shortened by 6 bases and J by 6 bases, with 20 bases between the two germline ends. Per germline, CDR1 DFQATT and CDR2 SNEGSKA (reference sequence). The CDR3 sequence: CSAPVAGDKHGYTF. CDR3 DNA sequence: TGCAGTGCCCCGGTCGCGGGAGATAAACATGGCTACACCTTC.

V usage is TRBV5-6 and J usage is TRBJ2-7; D not certain. The CDR3 contains 13 residues. Germline V CDR1 and CDR2: SGHDT, YYEEEE. Trimming left V 1 base short and J 1 base short, with 6 bases between. CDR3 sequence reads: CASSLLGSYEQYF. In DNA, the CDR3 is TGTGCCAGCAGCTTGCTCGGTTCCTACGAGCAGTACTTC.

This chain connects TRBV12-3 or TRBV12-4 to TRBJ1-6; D gene unclear. CDR3 length: 14 residues. V lost 3 bases and J 8 bases, leaving 11 bases between the germline ends. CDR3 protein: CASSFRGKDSPLHF. The DNA of the CDR3 is TGTGCCAGCAGTTTCCGAGGGAAGGATTCACCCCTCCACTTT.

This clonotype was seen a few times. The rearrangement links TRBV18 to TRBJ2-7; no clear D. This CDR3 is 14 amino acids long. The ends were cut back, 3 bases at V and 1 base at J, with 10 bases in the middle. Germline V gene lookup returns CDR1 KGHSH and CDR2 LQKENI. This CDR3 reads CASSPIPYSYEQYF. For the CDR3, the DNA is TGTGCCAGCTCACCTATCCCGTATTCCTACGAGCAGTACTTC.

This clonotype was seen many times. The CDR3 region has the DNA TGTGCCACCAGCAGGGAGGACTGGGGTGAGCAGTTCTTC. It translates to CATSREDWGEQFF. The chain combines TRBV15 with TRBJ2-1; perhaps TRBD2 as D (5 bases). The germline V gene has CDR1 LNHNV and CDR2 YYDKDF (reference sequence). This CDR3 region has 13 residues. Trimming shortened V by 3 bases and J by 9 bases, and 12 bases separated the two germline ends.